This TCR beta chain emerged from a study of tumor-infiltrating lymphocytes in primary liver carcinoma. Background on the study: All lesions had stage T1-T3 N0M0 and roughly 4.2 to 10 cm widths. Study results and caveats: The overlap of tumor-adjacent and tumor-blood pairs was smaller than that of tumor region pairs.

The source of the blood RNA was unsorted whole blood, and germline DNA was extracted as well. Infection with HBV was chronic in patients; they were treatment-naive. An approximately 4-milliliter peripheral blood sample was collected before surgery. Note on this clonotype: Its antigen is still unknown.

CDR1 SGHAT and CDR2 FQNNGV come from the germline V gene. With 6 bases removed from V and 0 bases from J, the gap between germline ends came to 21 bases. The CDR3 has 17 amino acids. TCR beta cDNA was reverse-transcribed from around 0.55 ug of total RNA. The reaction used a constant-region primer and ProtoScript II reverse transcriptase. Construction of TCR beta libraries relied on three successive nested multiplex PCR rounds employing slightly modified ARM-PCR. The first two PCR rounds, around 11 cycles each, used TRBV1-TRBV30 forward primers and a C-beta reverse primer. Using its own MiXCR run on the multiplex PCR reads, TCRdb lists one record per CDR3 protein. The sample records over 250,000 distinct CDR3 sequences, roughly three fifths being singletons.

Input material: peripheral blood. The V gene is TRBV11-2, the J gene TRBJ2-7, with D possibly called TRBD1 or TRBD2 (5 bases each). The TCR originated in a woman in her twenties or thirties with primary liver carcinoma and hepatitis B virus infection. CDR3 bases: TGTGCCAGCAGTATCTCCGGGGCCGGGGCACACTCCTACGAGCAGTACTTC. It encodes CASSISGAGAHSYEQYF.